This entry concerns a single T cell receptor (beta chain). This CDR3 is built from 15 residues. Trimming took off 0 bases at V and 1 base at J, with 7 bases between the two ends. Germline V gene sequence: CDR1 SGHRS, CDR2 YFSETQ. Clones were read by immunoSEQ multiplex PCR, and TCRdb kept only the in-frame ones, dropping some. This table has about 140,000 clones, about 91% appearing once. These data come from a study of control samples from healthy donors and cancer patients. This rearrangement joins TRBV5-1 to TRBJ2-2; D is unresolved. This receptor was obtained from a man aged 30-40 years in good health. The specimen was blood. This CDR3 reads CASSLESGNTGELFF. The CDR3 DNA reads TGCGCCAGCAGCTTGGAGTCAGGGAACACCGGGGAGCTGTTTTTT.